Following are 19 T cell receptor beta chains from one sample sequenced in a study of OX40 agonist ivuxolimab in advanced cancers. The repertoire was sequenced with immunoSEQ multiplex PCR; TCRdb's copy has only in-frame clones and lacks some. The table has about 60,000 clones, 65% to 85% seen once; the top ten hold around 1.9%. Sequencing used CD4+ or CD8+ T cells sorted from blood, obtained in a trial of the OX40 agonist ivuxolimab. The receptors were sampled from an adult with an advanced solid tumor such as melanoma, head and neck, liver or kidney cancer.

This chain uses TRBV2 with TRBJ1-2, with D hard to call. From germline, CDR1 is SNHLY and CDR2 FYNNEI. The CDR3 sequence is 15 residues long. V shed 0 bases and J shed 1 base, with 9 bases lying between them. In DNA, the CDR3 is TGTGCCAGCAGTGAAGCGGAATACAATAACTATGGCTACACCTTC. Residues: CASSEAEYNNYGYTF.

The V gene is TRBV19, the J gene TRBJ2-2, with D perhaps matching TRBD1 (5 bases). This CDR3 contains 12 residues. Per the germline V gene, CDR1 is LNHDA and CDR2 is SQIVND (reference sequence). The V end was cut by 4 bases, the J end by 6 bases, with 6 bases between. CDR3 region: CASSKGPGELFF. In nucleotides, the CDR3 is TGTGCCAGTAGTAAGGGGCCCGGGGAGCTGTTTTTT.

Here the CDR3 reads CASSLDPLETQYF. The CDR3 nucleotides are TGCGCCAGCAGCTTGGACCCCCTGGAGACCCAGTACTTC. The V call is TRBV5-1, the J call TRBJ2-5; D call uncertain. Germline V gene sequence: CDR1 SGHRS, CDR2 YFSETQ. V was trimmed by 0 bases and J by 5 bases, leaving 8 bases between them. The CDR3 totals 13 residues.

This clone was observed at least ten times. The chain couples TRBV7-9 to TRBJ2-2; no clear D. This CDR3 is 15 amino acids long. Germline assignment: CDR1 SEHNR and CDR2 FQNEAQ (reference sequence). The V gene lost 6 bases and the J gene lost 2 bases, with 13 bases spanning the gap. The CDR3 is CASRVMDGNTGELFF. For the CDR3, the DNA is TGTGCCAGCAGGGTAATGGACGGAAACACCGGGGAGCTGTTTTTT. The complete variable domain, with remaining parts taken from reference TRBV7-9 and TRBJ2-2, reads DTGVSQNPRHKITKRGQNVTFRCDPISEHNRLYWYRQTLGQGPEFLTYFQNEAQLEKSRLLSDRFSAERPKGSFSTLEIQRTEQGDSAMYLCASRVMDGNTGELFFGEGSRLTVL.

V gene TRBV6-6 combines with J gene TRBJ2-2; weak D call: TRBD1 (5 bases). The germline V gene has CDR1 MNHNY and CDR2 SVGAGI (reference sequence). This CDR3 comprises 16 residues. The V end was cut by 0 bases, the J end by 6 bases, with 14 bases between. In DNA, the CDR3 is TGTGCCAGCAGTTACTCGTCAGGGAAAGGCGCCGGGGAGCTGTTTTTT. It is translated as CASSYSSGKGAGELFF.

This sequence joins TRBV6-6 and TRBJ2-1; D perhaps matches TRBD2 (5 bases). With 8 bases removed from V and 0 bases from J, the gap between germline ends came to 14 bases. The length of the CDR3 is 15 residues. From germline, CDR1 is MNHNY and CDR2 SVGAGI (reference sequence). As DNA, the CDR3 is TGTGCCAGCCGTAAATCCGCGGGCTCCTACAATGAGCAGTTCTTC. This sequence encodes CASRKSAGSYNEQFF.

The chain recombines TRBV2 with TRBJ1-5, with D tentatively TRBD1 (6 bases). CDR1 is SNHLY, CDR2 FYNNEI, per germline. With 4 bases removed from V and 4 bases from J, the gap between germline ends came to 8 bases. The CDR3 contains 13 residues. CDR3: CASSVRGNQPQHF. The CDR3 region has the DNA TGTGCCAGCAGTGTAAGGGGGAATCAGCCCCAGCATTTT.

The chain links TRBV7-2 to TRBJ1-1; TRBD1 is a possible D gene (5 bases). V gave up 3 bases and J gave up 4 bases, with 9 bases separating them. CDR1 and CDR2 (germline): SGHTA, FQGNSA. The CDR3 covers 13 residues. DNA for the CDR3: TGTGCCAGCAGCTTTTCAGGGAGCACTGAAGCTTTCTTT. It specifies CASSFSGSTEAFF. The full variable domain, in which reference TRBV7-2 and TRBJ1-1 provide the parts outside the CDR3, is GAGVSQSPSNKVTEKGKDVELRCDPISGHTALYWYRQSLGQGLEFLIYFQGNSAPDKSGLPSDRFSAERTGGSVSTLTIQRTQQEDSAVYLCASSFSGSTEAFFGQGTRLTVV.

V and J are TRBV30 and TRBJ1-1; TRBD1 might be the D (5 bases). The germline V gene encodes CDR1 GTSNPN and CDR2 SVGIG (reference sequence). The CDR3 is 13 residues long. Trimming took off 4 bases at V and 5 bases at J, with 14 bases between the two ends. CDR3: CAWNGQGGTEAFF. The CDR3 DNA follows: TGTGCCTGGAATGGGCAGGGTGGGACTGAAGCTTTCTTT.

The V and J genes are TRBV27 and TRBJ2-7, with 10 bases matching TRBD1. Germline V CDR1 and CDR2: MNHEY, SMNVEV (reference sequence). CDR3 length: 14 residues. Trimming cost V 9 bases and J 2 bases; bases outside gene matches: 7. CDR3 in amino acids: CASCPGQGTYEQYF. Here the CDR3 DNA reads TGTGCCAGTTGCCCGGGACAGGGGACCTACGAGCAGTACTTC.

The chain is built from TRBV7-2 and TRBJ2-2; perhaps TRBD1 as D (6 bases). This CDR3 has 13 amino acids. Germline CDR1 and CDR2: SGHTA and FQGNSA. V lost 5 bases to trimming and J lost 4 bases, with 8 bases between them. Written as DNA, the CDR3 is TGTGCCAGCAGCGAACAGGGCACCGGGGAGCTGTTTTTT. As protein: CASSEQGTGELFF. Supplemented by reference TRBV7-2 and TRBJ2-2, the full variable domain reads GAGVSQSPSNKVTEKGKDVELRCDPISGHTALYWYRQSLGQGLEFLIYFQGNSAPDKSGLPSDRFSAERTGGSVSTLTIQRTQQEDSAVYLCASSEQGTGELFFGEGSRLTVL.

The chain employs TRBV6-5 and TRBJ1-2; 7 bases are shared with TRBD1. Germline CDR1 reads MNHEY; CDR2 reads SVGAGI. With V trimmed by 8 bases and J by 4 bases, 10 bases remained unmatched. CDR3 length: 14 amino acids. The CDR3 bases are TGTGCCAGCGCGCGGGACAGTGACTCCTATGGCTACACCTTC. Encoded protein: CASARDSDSYGYTF.

The V gene is TRBV2, the J gene TRBJ2-7; 13 bases line up with TRBD2. From germline, CDR1 is SNHLY and CDR2 FYNNEI. The CDR3 consists of 15 residues. Trimming took 6 bases from V and 3 from J; bases not matched to a gene: 5. Written as DNA, the CDR3 is TGTGCCAGCAGGGATGGGACTAGCGGGATCTACGAGCAGTACTTC. Amino acid sequence: CASRDGTSGIYEQYF.

V is TRBV7-9 and J is TRBJ1-1; a weak D match, TRBD1 (5 bases). This CDR3 region has 14 residues. The germline V and J ends were trimmed by 0 bases and 8 bases, with 13 bases remaining between them. In germline, CDR1 is SEHNR, CDR2 FQNEAQ (reference sequence). The CDR3 region has the DNA TGTGCCAGCAGCTTAGCGCAGGAAGGGGCCGAAGCTTTCTTT. Translating gives CASSLAQEGAEAFF.

The rearrangement links TRBV10-1 to TRBJ2-3; maybe TRBD1 (5 bases). V lost 2 bases and J lost 11, with 14 bases in between. The CDR3 loop spans 13 amino acids. Germline CDR1 and CDR2: WNHNN and SYGVQD (reference sequence). CDR3 in DNA: TGCGCCAGCAGTGAGAGGGGTTACAAGGGGCAGTATTTT. Protein sequence: CASSERGYKGQYF.

The chain has TRBV7-2 and TRBJ1-3, with 8 bases fitting TRBD1. Germline loops: CDR1 SGHTA, CDR2 FQGNSA. This CDR3 is 15 amino acids long. Unmatched junction bases numbered 1, after V lost 1 base and J lost 2 bases. CDR3 residues: CASSLGTGTGNTIYF. CDR3 coding DNA: TGTGCCAGCAGCTTAGGGACAGGGACTGGAAACACCATATATTTT. Together with reference TRBV7-2 and TRBJ1-3, the CDR3 gives the full variable domain: GAGVSQSPSNKVTEKGKDVELRCDPISGHTALYWYRQSLGQGLEFLIYFQGNSAPDKSGLPSDRFSAERTGGSVSTLTIQRTQQEDSAVYLCASSLGTGTGNTIYFGEGSWLTVV.

This rearrangement joins TRBV7-8 to TRBJ2-1; 9 positions agree with TRBD1. Looked up from germline, CDR1 is SGHVS and CDR2 is FQNEAQ. The CDR3 contains 16 residues. V shed 5 bases and J 0 bases; nucleotides not matched to a gene: 5. CDR3 DNA: TGTGCCAGCAGCACAGGGGGCGGGAGCTCCTACAATGAGCAGTTCTTC. Protein product: CASSTGGGSSYNEQFF.

The chain joins TRBV25-1 to TRBJ1-2; D unclear. Germline V lookup: CDR1 MGHDK, CDR2 SYGVNS. The CDR3 extends over 15 amino acids. Trimming stripped 5 bases from V and 2 bases from J, with 15 bases between. In DNA, the CDR3 is TGTGCCAGCAGTACCCCTCTGTCGGAAAACTATGGCTACACCTTC. It codes for CASSTPLSENYGYTF.

This clone was counted between two and nine times. The V call is TRBV5-1, the J call TRBJ2-7; D gene uncertain. The CDR3 is 13 amino acids. Germline assignment: CDR1 SGHRS and CDR2 YFSETQ. V lost 2 bases and J 3 bases, leaving 9 bases between the germline ends. CDR3 DNA sequence: TGCGCCAGCAGCTTCCCAGATTTCTACGAGCAGTACTTC. Its translation is CASSFPDFYEQYF.